This T cell receptor (beta chain) was sequenced during a study of blood T cell repertoires in COVID-19. Clones were sequenced by immunoSEQ multiplex PCR, and TCRdb holds only the in-frame ones, with some missing. This table has around 300,000 clones, about 87% appearing once. V shed 4 bases and J 7 bases; nucleotides not matched to a gene: 7. The CDR3 sequence is 15 residues long. The V gene's germline CDR1 is KGHDR and CDR2 SFDVKD. The specimen sequenced was peripheral blood. The chain links TRBV24-1 to TRBJ2-2, with 8 bases lining up with TRBD1. The TCR sequence derives from a woman between 50 and 59 years old with COVID-19, enrolled during active disease. CDR3 bases: TGTGCCACCAGTGAACCGACAGGGGTGGACGGGGAGCTGTTTTTT. This sequence encodes CATSEPTGVDGELFF.